The 24 T cell receptor beta chains below were found in one sample sequenced in a study of T cell repertoires in cytomegalovirus infection. These receptors have no known antigen. TCRdb re-derived calls from the reads in MiXCR, one entry per CDR3 protein. The table shows 830,000 or so distinct CDR3 sequences, with 30% to 35% occurring only once. This material consisted of cultured CD8+ T cells from PBMCs, taken from culture after CMV antigen stimulation. The receptors were gathered from a human donor in good health (CMV status not recorded). Some clones in this sample may be carry-over from other donors' samples.

This rearrangement joins TRBV12-3 or TRBV12-4 to TRBJ1-1, with D unresolved. CDR3 length equals 14 residues. V lost 6 bases, J lost 0 bases, and 11 bases lay in between. CDR3 in amino acids: CASRKLTVNTEAFF. Written as DNA, the CDR3 is TGTGCCAGCAGAAAATTGACCGTGAACACTGAAGCTTTCTTT.

This clonotype occurred many times. The V call is TRBV7-3, the J call TRBJ2-2, with no clear D. V was clipped by 4 bases and J by 6 bases, with 6 bases between them. Germline CDR1 SGHTA, CDR2 FQGTGA. CDR3 length: 12 residues. CDR3 nucleotides: TGTGCCAGCAGCTCCGCATCCGGGGAGCTGTTTTTT. This encodes CASSSASGELFF. Variable domain in full (rest from reference TRBV7-3 and TRBJ2-2): GAGVSQTPSNKVTEKGKYVELRCDPISGHTALYWYRQSLGQGPEFLIYFQGTGAADDSGLPNDRFFAVRPEGSVSTLKIQRTERGDSAVYLCASSSASGELFFGEGSRLTVL.

This clonotype has a handful of counts. CDR3 sequence reads: CASSFEDQPQHF. The CDR3 nucleotides are TGTGCCAGCAGCTTCGAGGATCAGCCCCAGCATTTT. The V gene is TRBV7-6, the J gene TRBJ1-5; D unresolved. The CDR3 contains 12 residues. V was cut by 3 bases and J by 5 bases, with 5 bases left in between. Looked up from germline, CDR1 is SGHVS and CDR2 is FNYEAQ.

The DNA of the CDR3 is TGTGCCAGCAGCTCAAGTTGGGGGGCCCGGGAGCTGTTTTTT. Its protein product is CASSSSWGARELFF. The chain employs TRBV9 and TRBJ2-2, with D possibly called TRBD1 or TRBD2 (6 bases each). CDR1 and CDR2 from the germline V gene are SGDLS and YYNGEE. This CDR3 is 14 amino acids long. V was cut by 4 bases and J by 9 bases, with 16 bases left in between. The whole variable domain, remainder taken from reference TRBV9 and TRBJ2-2, is DSGVTQTPKHLITATGQRVTLRCSPRSGDLSVYWYQQSLDQGLQFLIQYYNGEERAKGNILERFSAQQFPDLHSELNLSSLELGDSALYFCASSSSWGARELFFGEGSRLTVL.

In its sample, this clonotype was seen a few times. J is TRBJ1-2 and V is TRBV10-3, with 7 bases fitting TRBD1. J gave up 2 bases and V 2 bases, and 2 bases lay outside the gene matches. The CDR3 covers 14 residues. Germline V gene lookup returns CDR1 ENHRY and CDR2 SYGVKD. The DNA of the CDR3 is TGTGCCATCAGTGAGAGGGGACAGAACTATGGCTACACCTTC. As protein: CAISERGQNYGYTF.

The sample holds a few counts of this clonotype. The chain links TRBV6-2 or TRBV6-3 to TRBJ1-5, with no clear D. Germline V CDR1 and CDR2: MNHEY, SVGEGT. V was clipped by 2 bases and J by 1 base, with 12 bases between them. This CDR3 region has 16 residues. CDR3 bases: TGTGCCAGCAGTTACACCCGGGAAGGAAGCAATCAGCCCCAGCATTTT. Translation: CASSYTREGSNQPQHF.

The rearrangement joins TRBV6-5 to TRBJ2-2; D gene unclear. CDR1 is MNHEY and CDR2 is SVGAGI in the germline V gene. Deletions cut 3 bases from V and 4 bases from J, with 9 bases between. The CDR3 extends over 14 amino acids. The CDR3, as DNA: TGTGCCAGCAGTTATTTCAGCCCCACCGGGGAGCTGTTTTTT. It codes for CASSYFSPTGELFF.

The rearrangement links TRBV29-1 to TRBJ2-3; 7 bases agree with TRBD1. Germline CDR1 is SQVTM and CDR2 is ANQGSEA. Trimming cost V 3 bases and J 0 bases; bases outside gene matches: 0. CDR3 size: 13 residues. The CDR3 sequence: CSVEGQSTDTQYF. Here the CDR3 DNA reads TGCAGCGTTGAGGGACAGAGCACAGATACGCAGTATTTT.

J is TRBJ1-4 and V is TRBV12-3 or TRBV12-4; D may be TRBD1 (6 bases). Trimming stripped 7 bases from V and 0 bases from J, with 15 bases between. The CDR3 covers 16 residues. CDR3 nucleotides: TGTGCCAGCAACTATCAGGGGCCGGCAACTAATGAAAAACTGTTTTTT. Its protein is CASNYQGPATNEKLFF.

Note on this clonotype: A single base separates this from a much larger clone, so it may be a read error. V is TRBV6-2 or TRBV6-3 and J is TRBJ1-5; no definite D call. Germline-derived CDR1 and CDR2 are MNHEY and SVGEGT. This CDR3 is built from 17 residues. The CDR3 loop is CVSRNSQELYSNQPQHF. Written as DNA, the CDR3 is TGTGTCAGCCGTAACAGCCAGGAGCTCTATAGCAATCAGCCCCAGCATTTT.

The table lists this clonotype with many counts. The chain recombines TRBV11-2 with TRBJ2-6, with D uncertain. V lost 5 bases and J 1 base, leaving 9 bases between the germline ends. The germline CDR1 and CDR2 sequences are SGHAT and FQNNGV. The CDR3 sequence is 15 residues long. This CDR3 is CASSPRPSGANVLTF. The CDR3 nucleotides are TGTGCCAGCAGCCCCCGGCCATCTGGGGCCAACGTCCTGACTTTC.

This clonotype was seen only a few times. A read error may be the cause here, since a much bigger clone is one base away. This chain links TRBV7-8 with TRBJ1-1, with 7 bases identical to TRBD1. V lost 8 bases, J lost 1 base, and 7 bases stayed unmatched. In germline, CDR1 is SGHVS, CDR2 FQNEAQ. This CDR3 has 14 residues. CDR3 nucleotide sequence: TGTGCCAGCTCATCAGGGGGAACGAACACTGAAGCTTTCTTT. This gives the protein CASSSGGTNTEAFF. The entire variable domain, with the rest obtained from reference TRBV7-8 and TRBJ1-1, is as follows: GAGVSQSPRYKVAKRGQDVALRCDPISGHVSLFWYQQALGQGPEFLTYFQNEAQLDKSGLPSDRFFAERPEGSVSTLKIQRTQQEDSAVYLCASSSGGTNTEAFFGQGTRLTVV.

Only a few counts were recorded for this clonotype. This chain joins TRBV4-1 and TRBJ2-5; the D is unclear. CDR3 length: 17 amino acids. V was trimmed by 0 bases and J by 0 bases, leaving 14 bases between them. Germline CDR1 is MGHRA and CDR2 is YSYEKL. The CDR3, as DNA: TGCGCCAGCAGCCAAGATCTTCTATCGGGCAACCAAGAGACCCAGTACTTC. It yields the protein CASSQDLLSGNQETQYF.

This clonotype appeared a few times. V and J are TRBV4-3 and TRBJ2-3, with TRBD1 identical over 9 bases. The trim removed 4 bases at V and 3 bases at J, leaving 11 bases unmatched. CDR3 length: 17 amino acids. Germline V CDR1 and CDR2: LGHNA, YSLEER. Written as DNA, the CDR3 is TGCGCCAGCAGCCCTTACCCCGGGACAGGGTTTACAGATACGCAGTATTTT. The encoded protein is CASSPYPGTGFTDTQYF.

This clonotype was observed a few times. The chain links TRBV10-3 to TRBJ2-5, with TRBD1 matching 7 bases. The CDR3 sequence is 13 residues long. After removal of 10 bases from V and 4 bases from J, the junction contained 9 bases not matched to a gene. Germline CDR1 reads ENHRY; CDR2 reads SYGVKD. The CDR3 coding sequence is TGTGCCACTATACAACAGGGGAGAGAGACCCAGTACTTC. This encodes CATIQQGRETQYF.

This chain links TRBV10-2 with TRBJ1-2, with TRBD1 as a possible D gene (6 bases). The ends were cut back, 6 bases at V and 6 bases at J, with 14 bases in the middle. This CDR3 comprises 13 residues. Germline V CDR1 and CDR2: WSHSY, SAAADI. The CDR3 here is CASRGTGWDGYTF. The DNA for the CDR3 is TGCGCCAGCAGGGGTACAGGGTGGGATGGCTACACCTTC.

Concerning this clonotype itself: The germline gene is not matched at one end of the junction; a read error may be the cause. This chain uses TRBV6-2 or TRBV6-3 with TRBJ1-5; a possible D gene is TRBD1 (6 bases). Per the germline V gene, CDR1 is MNHEY and CDR2 is SVGEGT. This CDR3 comprises 17 residues. In DNA form, the CDR3 reads TGTGCCAGCAGTCCTGATCAGACAGGTACTCCAACTCAGTCCCAGCATTTT. Protein: CASSPDQTGTPTQSQHF.

On this clonotype itself: A much bigger clone sits one base away, suggesting this may be a read error. V and J are TRBV7-2 and TRBJ2-7; tentatively, D is TRBD1 or TRBD2 (5 bases each). V lost 7 bases to trimming and J lost 2 bases, with 18 bases between them. CDR3 size: 15 residues. In germline, CDR1 is SGHTA, CDR2 FQGNSA. CDR3 in amino acids: CASTFLGEGPYEQYF. DNA for the CDR3: TGTGCCAGCACCTTTTTAGGCGAGGGACCCTACGAGCAGTACTTC.

There are a few counts of this clonotype. The gene calls are TRBV2 and TRBJ2-7; D is ambiguous. Trimming pared 8 bases from V and 6 bases from J, leaving 20 bases between. This CDR3 has 14 amino acids. Germline V gene data show CDR1 as SNHLY and CDR2 as FYNNEI. CDR3 sequence reads: CASAEGDLVLEQYF. As DNA, the CDR3 is TGTGCCAGCGCTGAAGGCGATCTGGTCCTCGAGCAGTACTTC.

This clonotype occurred a few times. V usage is TRBV7-9 and J usage is TRBJ2-7; D is uncertain. CDR3 length: 14 amino acids. Between the trimmed V and J ends, which lost 2 bases and 3 bases, there was a span of 11 bases. The V gene's germline CDR1 is SEHNR and CDR2 FQNEAQ (reference sequence). The CDR3 loop is CASSLSGLHYEQYF. For the CDR3, the DNA is TGTGCCAGCAGCTTATCCGGCTTACACTACGAGCAGTACTTC.

The chain links TRBV6-1 to TRBJ2-3; tentatively, D is TRBD1 or TRBD2 (6 bases each). The CDR3 runs to 20 residues. Germline V CDR1 and CDR2: MNHNS, SASEGT. V was shortened by 7 bases and J by 0 bases, with 29 bases between the two germline ends. The CDR3 here is CASTFARGWLVGGSTDTQYF. CDR3 DNA sequence: TGTGCCAGCACCTTCGCCAGGGGATGGTTAGTGGGGGGAAGCACAGATACGCAGTATTTT.

This clonotype was seen repeatedly, ten times or more. The chain recombines TRBV7-9 with TRBJ2-1; 12 nucleotides align to TRBD1. From germline, CDR1 is SEHNR and CDR2 FQNEAQ (reference sequence). CDR3 length: 16 amino acids. V was clipped by 5 bases and J by 6 bases; unmatched bases: 8. In DNA, the CDR3 is TGTGCCAGCAGCCCGGGACAGGGGGCCGAAATCAATGAGCAGTTCTTC. Translating it yields CASSPGQGAEINEQFF.

This chain links TRBV7-4 with TRBJ1-5; D gene uncertain. The CDR3 contains 14 residues. Germline values: CDR1 SGHVT, CDR2 SQSDAQ. V lost 6 bases and J 3 bases, leaving 12 bases between the germline ends. CDR3 coding DNA: TGTGCCAGCAGTCGTACCGGTCACAATCAGCCCCAGCATTTT. Its protein is CASSRTGHNQPQHF.

The table lists this clonotype with many counts. The chain carries TRBV7-8 and TRBJ1-4, with D uncertain. The CDR3 sequence is 14 residues long. The germline V gene encodes CDR1 SGHVS and CDR2 FQNEAQ. V was clipped by 1 base and J by 4 bases, with 7 bases between them. The CDR3 protein is CASSLGRFNEKLFF. CDR3 nucleotides: TGTGCCAGCAGCTTAGGCAGGTTTAATGAAAAACTGTTTTTT.